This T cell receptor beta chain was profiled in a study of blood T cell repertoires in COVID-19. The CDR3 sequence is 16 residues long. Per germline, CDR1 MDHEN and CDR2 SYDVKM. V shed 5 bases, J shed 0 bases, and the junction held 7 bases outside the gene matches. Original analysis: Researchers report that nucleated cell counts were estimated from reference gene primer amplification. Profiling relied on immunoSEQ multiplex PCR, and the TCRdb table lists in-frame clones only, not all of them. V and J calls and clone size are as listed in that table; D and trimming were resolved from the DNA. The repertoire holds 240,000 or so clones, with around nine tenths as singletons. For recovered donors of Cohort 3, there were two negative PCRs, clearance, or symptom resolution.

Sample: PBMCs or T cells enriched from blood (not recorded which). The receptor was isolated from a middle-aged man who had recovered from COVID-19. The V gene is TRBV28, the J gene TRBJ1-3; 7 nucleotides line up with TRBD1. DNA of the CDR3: TGTGCCAGCAGTCCTCGGACAGGACCCTCTGGAAACACCATATATTTT. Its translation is CASSPRTGPSGNTIYF.